Below are 30 T cell receptor beta chains sequenced from a single sample in a study of technical replicates of blood from several donors. Some clones are missing from TCRdb's copy, which holds only in-frame ones; the method was immunoSEQ multiplex PCR. This table has 75,000 to 100,000 clones, approximately 94% appearing once. Sequenced material: T cells isolated from PBMCs. The origin of the receptors is a human donor in good health.

V and J are TRBV5-1 and TRBJ2-7; 7 nucleotides match TRBD1. The CDR3 is made up of 15 amino acids. Trimming cost V 4 bases and J 4 bases; bases outside gene matches: 11. CDR1 is SGHRS, CDR2 YFSETQ, per germline. The DNA for the CDR3 is TGCGCCAGCAGCCAAAGCGACAGGGTTGAGTACGAGCAGTACTTC. It is translated as CASSQSDRVEYEQYF.

V gene TRBV5-1 combines with J gene TRBJ1-2; 9 bases map to TRBD1. Germline-derived CDR1 and CDR2 are SGHRS and YFSETQ. V lost 6 bases to trimming and J lost 0 bases; unmatched junction nucleotides: 6. CDR3 size: 15 residues. CDR3 nucleotide sequence: TGCGCCAGCACCCGGGACAGGGATTCTAACTATGGCTACACCTTC. Its translation is CASTRDRDSNYGYTF.

The chain carries TRBV5-6 and TRBJ2-7; TRBD1 aligns across 12 bases. The CDR3 sequence is 14 residues long. The trim removed 3 bases at V and 7 bases at J, leaving 5 bases unmatched. The V gene's germline CDR1 is SGHDT and CDR2 YYEEEE. The DNA for the CDR3 is TGTGCCAGCAGCTGGGGACAGGGGGCGAGAGAGCAGTACTTC. Amino acid sequence: CASSWGQGAREQYF.

The CDR3 here is CATGGTDLYEKLFF. The DNA of the CDR3 is TGTGCCACCGGGGGGACAGATTTATATGAAAAACTGTTTTTT. V is TRBV15 and J is TRBJ1-4, with 7 bases matching TRBD1. The CDR3 is made up of 14 amino acids. Germline V gene sequence: CDR1 LNHNV, CDR2 YYDKDF (reference sequence). V lost 8 bases and J lost 6; bases outside the gene matches: 9. The full variable domain, in which reference TRBV15 and TRBJ1-4 provide the parts outside the CDR3, is DAMVIQNPRYQVTQFGKPVTLSCSQTLNHNVMYWYQQKSSQAPKLLFHYYDKDFNNEADTPDNFQSRRPNTSFCFLDIRSPGLGDTAMYLCATGGTDLYEKLFFGSGTQLSVL.

CDR3 sequence reads: CASSFQGAYEQYF. In DNA, the CDR3 is TGTGCCAGCAGCTTCCAGGGGGCCTACGAGCAGTACTTC. The chain links TRBV5-6 to TRBJ2-7; the match to TRBD1 covers 7 bases. The germline V gene encodes CDR1 SGHDT and CDR2 YYEEEE. The CDR3 has 13 residues. Trimming at V came to 2 bases and at J to 2 bases, leaving 1 base not matched to a gene.

The chain links TRBV25-1 to TRBJ2-3; 9 bases line up with TRBD1. This CDR3 region has 16 residues. The germline CDR1 and CDR2 sequences are MGHDK and SYGVNS. The J segment lost 2 bases and the V segment lost 7 bases, leaving 10 bases of the junction unmatched. The CDR3 DNA reads TGTGCCAGCAACGAACAGGGGGCCTCGTTCACAGATACGCAGTATTTT. Translation: CASNEQGASFTDTQYF.

The chain uses TRBV7-2 and TRBJ2-1; 8 nucleotides match TRBD2. J gave up 5 bases and V 4 bases, and 4 bases lay outside the gene matches. Germline assignment: CDR1 SGHTA and CDR2 FQGNSA. The CDR3 length is 14 residues. The CDR3 loop is CASSSVAGNNEQFF. DNA for the CDR3: TGTGCCAGCAGCTCCGTAGCGGGAAACAATGAGCAGTTCTTC.

The gene calls are TRBV19 and TRBJ2-2; D perhaps matches TRBD2 (5 bases). V was clipped by 3 bases and J by 6 bases, with 20 bases between them. This CDR3 is 17 amino acids long. CDR1 is LNHDA and CDR2 is SQIVND in the germline V gene (reference sequence). The CDR3: CASSIEITRASPGELFF. In DNA, the CDR3 is TGTGCCAGTAGTATCGAAATTACTAGGGCCTCGCCCGGGGAGCTGTTTTTT.

V usage is TRBV29-1 and J usage is TRBJ2-3; unclear D gene. This CDR3 comprises 10 residues. Germline V lookup: CDR1 SQVTM, CDR2 ANQGSEA. Trimming shortened V by 3 bases and J by 6 bases, and 4 bases separated the two germline ends. This chain's CDR3 is CSVDGDTQYF. The CDR3 bases are TGCAGCGTTGACGGGGATACGCAGTATTTT.

The rearrangement links TRBV18 to TRBJ2-7; D is perhaps TRBD2 (6 bases). Between the trimmed V and J ends, which lost 6 bases and 1 base, there was a span of 16 bases. The CDR3 has 15 residues. Germline values: CDR1 KGHSH, CDR2 LQKENI. CDR3 DNA: TGTGCCAGCTCCCCCCGGGAGTTCAGATCCTACGAGCAGTACTTC. Translation gives CASSPREFRSYEQYF.

The chain carries TRBV4-3 and TRBJ2-2; TRBD2 aligns across 8 bases. J gave up 4 bases and V 0 bases, and 4 bases lay outside the gene matches. This CDR3 has 16 residues. In germline, CDR1 is LGHNA, CDR2 YSLEER. The chain's CDR3 is CASSQDPGRATGELFF. The CDR3 coding sequence is TGCGCCAGCAGCCAAGACCCCGGGAGGGCCACCGGGGAGCTGTTTTTT.

The J gene is TRBJ2-1, the V gene TRBV6-5; 12 nucleotides match TRBD2. This CDR3 spans 16 amino acids. From germline, CDR1 is MNHEY and CDR2 SVGAGI. The V and J ends lost 2 bases and 7 bases, in that order; junction bases with no gene match: 6. Here the CDR3 DNA reads TGTGCCAGCAGTTACCCCCCCACTAGCGGGAGGAATGAGCAGTTCTTC. It translates to CASSYPPTSGRNEQFF.

V gene TRBV18 combines with J gene TRBJ2-7; perhaps TRBD1 as D (6 bases). Trimming took 1 base from V and 3 from J, leaving 7 bases between them. The CDR3 length is 13 residues. The germline V gene has CDR1 KGHSH and CDR2 LQKENI. The CDR3 sequence: CASSPRDIYEQYF. Here the CDR3 DNA reads TGTGCCAGCTCACCACGGGACATCTACGAGCAGTACTTC. The full variable domain, rest sourced from reference TRBV18 and TRBJ2-7, is NAGVMQNPRHLVRRRGQEARLRCSPMKGHSHVYWYRQLPEEGLKFMVYLQKENIIDESGMPKERFSAEFPKEGPSILRIQQVVRGDSAAYFCASSPRDIYEQYFGPGTRLTVT.

This clone appeared a single time. In DNA form, the CDR3 reads TGTGCCAGCAGCTTAGCGCAGACAGCTGGTTCCTACGAGCAGTACTTC. This codes for CASSLAQTAGSYEQYF. The chain uses TRBV7-2 and TRBJ2-7; possible D gene TRBD1, 5 bases. This CDR3 is 16 amino acids long. Germline-derived CDR1 and CDR2 are SGHTA and FQGNSA. Trimming cost V 0 bases and J 1 base, with 13 bases left between them. Full variable domain (rest looked up from reference TRBV7-2 and TRBJ2-7): GAGVSQSPSNKVTEKGKDVELRCDPISGHTALYWYRQSLGQGLEFLIYFQGNSAPDKSGLPSDRFSAERTGGSVSTLTIQRTQQEDSAVYLCASSLAQTAGSYEQYFGPGTRLTVT.

V usage is TRBV6-5 and J usage is TRBJ1-2, with D unclear. Per the germline V gene, CDR1 is MNHEY and CDR2 is SVGAGI. This CDR3 has 13 amino acids. The germline V and J ends were trimmed by 4 bases and 8 bases, with 14 bases remaining between them. The CDR3 is CASSLLYAYGYTF. In DNA, the CDR3 is TGTGCCAGCAGTTTGCTCTACGCCTACGGCTACACCTTC.

The chain is built from TRBV13 and TRBJ2-2; 9 bases fit TRBD2. With 8 bases clipped from V and 4 bases from J, the junction kept 5 bases outside the gene matches. CDR1 is PRHDT and CDR2 is FYEKMQ in the germline V gene (reference sequence). The CDR3 totals 14 residues. Here the CDR3 reads CASLAGAGTGELFF. CDR3 sequence (DNA): TGTGCCAGCTTAGCGGGAGCAGGCACCGGGGAGCTGTTTTTT.

This clone showed up just once. The chain is built from TRBV5-1 and TRBJ2-2; TRBD1 agrees at 8 bases. This CDR3 has 15 residues. The ends lost 0 bases at V and 3 bases at J; junction bases unmatched: 1. Germline CDR1 is SGHRS and CDR2 is YFSETQ. In nucleotides, the CDR3 is TGCGCCAGCAGCTTGGACAGGGGGTACACCGGGGAGCTGTTTTTT. Its protein product is CASSLDRGYTGELFF. The entire variable domain, with the rest obtained from reference TRBV5-1 and TRBJ2-2, is as follows: KAGVTQTPRYLIKTRGQQVTLSCSPISGHRSVSWYQQTPGQGLQFLFEYFSETQRNKGNFPGRFSGRQFSNSRSEMNVSTLELGDSALYLCASSLDRGYTGELFFGEGSRLTVL.

CDR3 in amino acids: CASSRGQLNTEAFF. The CDR3 DNA follows: TGTGCCAGCTCACGAGGACAGCTGAACACTGAAGCTTTCTTT. The chain couples TRBV18 to TRBJ1-1; perhaps TRBD1 as D (6 bases). CDR1 KGHSH and CDR2 LQKENI come from the germline V gene. The CDR3 contains 14 residues. Trimming stripped 4 bases from V and 0 bases from J, with 9 bases between.

The chain combines TRBV7-8 with TRBJ1-5; weak D call: TRBD1 (6 bases). In germline, CDR1 is SGHVS, CDR2 FQNEAQ. This CDR3 spans 12 amino acids. Trimming stripped 1 base from V and 16 bases from J, with 14 bases between. CDR3 residues: CASSLEQGSEHF. CDR3 coding DNA: TGTGCCAGCAGCTTAGAGCAGGGGTCCGAACATTTT.

This chain connects TRBV10-3 to TRBJ2-5, with a weak D call TRBD2 (5 bases). Germline V gene sequence: CDR1 ENHRY, CDR2 SYGVKD. The CDR3 has 13 amino acids. The V end lost 4 bases, the J end lost 2 bases, and 8 bases lay between the germline ends. The CDR3 sequence is CAISGRGQETQYF. For the CDR3, the DNA is TGTGCCATCAGTGGTAGAGGGCAAGAGACCCAGTACTTC.

The chain couples TRBV19 to TRBJ1-1; D is ambiguous. Germline assignment: CDR1 LNHDA and CDR2 SQIVND (reference sequence). V lost 3 bases, J lost 0 bases, and 11 bases lay in between. This CDR3 comprises 15 residues. In DNA, the CDR3 is TGTGCCAGTAGTATCCTCGGTGACATGAACACTGAAGCTTTCTTT. Amino acids: CASSILGDMNTEAFF.

The chain combines TRBV5-1 with TRBJ2-7; 7 bases map to TRBD2. Germline lookup yields CDR1 SGHRS and CDR2 YFSETQ. The V and J ends lost 0 bases and 5 bases, in that order; junction bases with no gene match: 11. This CDR3 is 16 amino acids long. The DNA for the CDR3 is TGCGCCAGCAGCTTGGCCTATGCGGGAGATTTACACGAGCAGTACTTC. This translates into CASSLAYAGDLHEQYF.

The V call is TRBV10-3, the J call TRBJ2-5; D possibly corresponds to TRBD2 (5 bases). Deletions cut 3 bases from V and 4 bases from J, with 9 bases between. Germline V gene sequence: CDR1 ENHRY, CDR2 SYGVKD. CDR3 length equals 13 residues. CDR3 nucleotides: TGTGCCATCAGTGAAGAGGGTATAGAGACCCAGTACTTC. It yields the protein CAISEEGIETQYF.

The chain carries TRBV28 and TRBJ1-4, with D possibly being TRBD1 (6 bases). CDR3 length: 18 amino acids. The ends were cut back, 4 bases at V and 6 bases at J, with 24 bases in the middle. From germline, CDR1 is MDHEN and CDR2 SYDVKM. Here the CDR3 reads CASSYQFGLQGEHEKLFF. The CDR3 DNA reads as TGTGCCAGCAGTTACCAATTTGGGTTACAGGGAGAGCATGAAAAACTGTTTTTT. The full variable domain, completed using reference TRBV28 and TRBJ1-4, is DVKVTQSSRYLVKRTGEKVFLECVQDMDHENMFWYRQDPGLGLRLIYFSYDVKMKEKGDIPEGYSVSREKKERFSLILESASTNQTSMYLCASSYQFGLQGEHEKLFFGSGTQLSVL.

The V and J genes are TRBV27 and TRBJ2-7; TRBD2 might be the D (5 bases). This CDR3 comprises 14 residues. Germline lookup yields CDR1 MNHEY and CDR2 SMNVEV (reference sequence). V dropped 3 bases and J dropped 6 bases, with 15 bases sitting between them. In nucleotides, the CDR3 is TGTGCCAGCAGTTTCGGAGGAAGCCGTGTCGAGCAGTACTTC. Amino acids: CASSFGGSRVEQYF.

The rearrangement links TRBV27 to TRBJ2-7, with TRBD1 matching over 8 bases. The CDR3 totals 17 residues. J gave up 2 bases and V 6 bases, and 15 bases lay outside the gene matches. The germline CDR1 and CDR2 sequences are MNHEY and SMNVEV (reference sequence). CDR3 protein: CASRPGTGRGWTYEQYF. The CDR3 nucleotides are TGTGCCAGCAGACCTGGGACAGGCCGCGGGTGGACCTACGAGCAGTACTTC.

This sequence joins TRBV25-1 and TRBJ2-5; a possible D gene is TRBD1 (6 bases). Trimming pared 3 bases from V and 5 bases from J, leaving 16 bases between. Germline values: CDR1 MGHDK, CDR2 SYGVNS. CDR3 length equals 15 residues. The CDR3 sequence is CASSDTTGARETQYF. The CDR3 DNA sequence: TGTGCCAGCAGTGATACGACAGGCGCCCGGGAGACCCAGTACTTC.

This chain connects TRBV28 to TRBJ2-6; TRBD1 might be the D (5 bases). CDR1 is MDHEN and CDR2 is SYDVKM in the germline V gene. The V gene lost 2 bases and the J gene lost 15 bases, with 14 bases spanning the gap. The CDR3 length is 13 residues. The CDR3 region is CASSLLGPNSLTF. The CDR3 DNA follows: TGTGCCAGCAGTTTACTGGGGCCCAACTCCCTGACTTTC. Complete variable domain (other parts from reference TRBV28 and TRBJ2-6): DVKVTQSSRYLVKRTGEKVFLECVQDMDHENMFWYRQDPGLGLRLIYFSYDVKMKEKGDIPEGYSVSREKKERFSLILESASTNQTSMYLCASSLLGPNSLTFGAGSRLTVL.

The J gene is TRBJ2-7, the V gene TRBV20-1, with TRBD1 matching 7 bases. Germline V gene sequence: CDR1 DFQATT, CDR2 SNEGSKA (reference sequence). The V and J ends lost 7 bases and 5 bases, in that order; junction bases with no gene match: 5. This CDR3 has 11 residues. The CDR3 loop is CSGAGGNEQYF. DNA for the CDR3: TGCAGTGGGGCAGGGGGTAACGAGCAGTACTTC.

The J gene is TRBJ1-1, the V gene TRBV5-1, with a tentative D call TRBD1 (6 bases). The CDR3 spans 15 residues. Germline V gene data show CDR1 as SGHRS and CDR2 as YFSETQ. V lost 0 bases and J lost 2, with 11 bases in between. CDR3 bases: TGCGCCAGCAGCTTGGCCCGGACAGATAACACTGAAGCTTTCTTT. Translating it yields CASSLARTDNTEAFF.